These T cell receptor beta chains were read from a single sample in a study of T cells in tumors after PD-1 blockade. Method: immunoSEQ multiplex PCR; TCRdb's copy keeps in-frame clones and lacks some. This table has approximately 11,000 clones, 65% to 80% appearing once. The sequencing here drew on tumor tissue, taken after anti-PD-1 treatment. All receptors come from a human donor with basal cell carcinoma. Each CDR3 is given without its conserved first and last residue. The D gene is left open where the match is weak. Clone size is stated in some rows and not others, as once, few, many or a class when expanded.

D gene	V gene	J gene	clone size	CDR3 length	CDR3 protein
TRBD1	TRBV11-3	TRBJ1-1	NA	12	ASSLTGLNTEAF
NA	TRBV21-1	TRBJ1-3	NA	14	ASSKGGTHSGNTIY
TRBD2	TRBV27	TRBJ2-2	NA	13	ASTFGGANTGELF
TRBD2	TRBV5-6	TRBJ2-1	few	14	ASSWRASGAYNEQF
NA	TRBV7-9	TRBJ1-4	medium-sized	8	AGGNEKLF
TRBD1	TRBV19	TRBJ2-7	NA	14	ASSIGPGGILYEQY
NA	TRBV6-5	TRBJ2-7	NA	13	ASSRLDYGSYEQY
NA	TRBV11-3	TRBJ1-1	NA	11	ASSLVLNTEAF
TRBD2	TRBV7-6	TRBJ2-5	NA	16	ASSLRSPVAGFQETQY
NA	TRBV11-1	TRBJ1-1	NA	12	ASSLGQGNTEAF
TRBD1	TRBV2	TRBJ2-2	NA	13	ASSETGQGTGELF
NA	TRBV19	TRBJ1-1	NA	12	ASKEGASQIEAF
TRBD2	TRBV6-2/TRBV6-3	TRBJ2-1	NA	13	ASSYPSSGRAEQF
NA	TRBV2	TRBJ2-7	NA	13	ASSDVGGLTYEQY
NA	TRBV24-1	TRBJ2-1	NA	10	ATSDPSSEQF
TRBD2	TRBV6-5	TRBJ2-1	NA	13	ASRLTSGSYNEQF
NA	TRBV15	TRBJ2-7	NA	13	ATSRDLDRSYEQY
NA	TRBV5-5	TRBJ2-1	NA	11	ASSPPSYNEQF
NA	TRBV6-5	TRBJ1-4	few	13	ASQSTFATNEKLF
NA	TRBV14	TRBJ2-1	few	9	ASSLLNEQF
TRBD2	TRBV7-8	TRBJ2-7	few	17	ASSLVFGTSGGARYEQY
NA	TRBV2	TRBJ1-5	NA	12	ASSRDGSNQPQH
NA	TRBV29-1	TRBJ2-2	NA	11	SVDRPNTGELF
NA	TRBV7-3	TRBJ1-5	few	12	ASSSQAGGQPQH
NA	TRBV11-3	TRBJ1-2	NA	12	ASSLRGAALGYT
TRBD2	TRBV10-3	TRBJ2-7	NA	14	AITPTSRWSSYEQY
NA	TRBV10-1	TRBJ2-4	NA	11	ANPSGRENIQY